This T cell receptor beta chain was profiled in a study of blood T cell repertoires in COVID-19. Study information: Samples representing acute and convalescent COVID-19 were sourced from the United States, Italy and Spain. Nucleic acid was either cDNA or gDNA, and it came from T cells, B-cell-depleted T cells, or PBMCs.

This CDR3 region has 13 residues. V lost 5 bases to trimming and J lost 5 bases, with 13 bases between them. CDR1 and CDR2 from the germline V gene are LGHDT and YNNKEL (reference sequence). The authors' processing: Researchers report that nucleated cell counts were estimated from reference gene primer amplification. Assay used: immunoSEQ multiplex PCR; TCRdb lists only in-frame clones, some missing. The DNA was the basis for D and trimming; V, J and clone size are from that table. Of about 210,000 clones detected, 83% appear once; the ten largest clones hold 2% to 3%. The gene calls are TRBV3-1 (or the pseudogene TRBV3-2) and TRBJ2-7; D is undetermined. Specimen: peripheral blood. The TCR was taken from a woman aged 40 to 49 with active or convalescent COVID-19. The CDR3 DNA reads TGTGCCAGCAGCAGGCTAGGCGCCGACGAGCAGTACTTC. It is translated as CASSRLGADEQYF.